What follows are 18 T cell receptor beta chains derived from one specimen sequenced in a study of T cell repertoires in cytomegalovirus infection (dated by TCRdb to the late 2010s). Sequencing used an Illumina HiSeq 1500. TCRdb trimmed public reads at Q25 via fastp, called clones via MiXCR and kept in-frame beta chains. Entries that share a CDR3 protein sequence are merged under the most common genes and DNA. The sample table lists about 310,000 distinct CDR3 sequences, around 10% of them with a count of one. Approximately 2.3% of the sample is held by the ten biggest clonotypes. Sequencing used PBMCs. The receptors shown here come from a human donor in good health (CMV status not recorded). Some clones in this sample may be carry-over from other donors' samples.

This clonotype came up many times. The genes are TRBV5-1 and TRBJ2-1; the match to TRBD2 covers 10 bases. Germline CDR1 and CDR2: SGHRS and YFSETQ. This CDR3 has 15 residues. V shed 1 base, J shed 10 bases, and the junction held 8 bases outside the gene matches. The DNA of the CDR3 is TGCGCCAGCAGCTTGATGAGCGGGGGGGCCCGGGAGCAGTTCTTC. It translates to CASSLMSGGAREQFF.

The chain employs TRBV29-1 and TRBJ1-1; no firm D call. The V end was cut by 3 bases, the J end by 2 bases, with 7 bases between. CDR1 is SQVTM and CDR2 is ANQGSEA in the germline V gene. This CDR3 region has 12 residues. CDR3 bases: TGCAGCGTTGAGGGTTCTAACACTGAAGCTTTCTTT. Its translation: CSVEGSNTEAFF. The full variable domain, in which reference TRBV29-1 and TRBJ1-1 provide the parts outside the CDR3, is SAVISQKPSRDICQRGTSLTIQCQVDSQVTMMFWYRQQPGQSLTLIATANQGSEATYESGFVIDKFPISRPNLTFSTLTVSNMSPEDSSIYLCSVEGSNTEAFFGQGTRLTVV.

This clonotype was seen many times. The chain couples TRBV20-1 to TRBJ2-1, with no clear D. From germline, CDR1 is DFQATT and CDR2 SNEGSKA (reference sequence). V lost 4 bases, J lost 7 bases, and 14 bases lay in between. This CDR3 contains 13 residues. The CDR3 DNA follows: TGCAGTGCTAAATCCAGCGAATGGAATGAGCAGTTCTTC. This sequence encodes CSAKSSEWNEQFF.

The chain carries TRBV20-1 and TRBJ2-2; the match to TRBD2 covers 14 bases. With V trimmed by 5 bases and J by 5 bases, 10 bases remained unmatched. The germline gives CDR1 DFQATT, CDR2 SNEGSKA (reference sequence). This CDR3 region has 17 residues. In DNA, the CDR3 is TGCAGTGCTGGGCCTTGGACTAGCGGGGGGCTGACCGGGGAGCTGTTTTTT. Amino acids: CSAGPWTSGGLTGELFF.

This clonotype was recorded at least ten times. This sequence joins TRBV5-5 and TRBJ2-3, with 8 bases lining up with TRBD2. V gave up 4 bases and J gave up 5 bases; unmatched junction bases: 12. The CDR3 is 16 amino acids. Germline CDR1 is SGHKS and CDR2 is YYEKEE (reference sequence). The CDR3 loop reads CASSPPRREVGDTQYF. The CDR3, as DNA: TGTGCCAGCAGCCCGCCCCGGCGGGAGGTAGGAGATACGCAGTATTTT. Together with reference TRBV5-5 and TRBJ2-3, the CDR3 gives the full variable domain: DAGVTQSPTHLIKTRGQQVTLRCSPISGHKSVSWYQQVLGQGPQFIFQYYEKEERGRGNFPDRFSARQFPNYSSELNVNALLLGDSALYLCASSPPRREVGDTQYFGPGTRLTVL.

Many counts were recorded for this clonotype. CDR3 sequence (DNA): TGTGCCAGCAGCCGAGACAGGGTAGCCAAAAACATTCAGTACTTC. Translated, it gives CASSRDRVAKNIQYF. V usage is TRBV6-2 or TRBV6-3 and J usage is TRBJ2-4, with TRBD1 matching over 7 bases. The length of the CDR3 is 15 residues. Germline V gives CDR1 MNHEY, CDR2 SVGEGT. V shed 6 bases and J 0 bases; nucleotides not matched to a gene: 5.

The V call is TRBV20-1, the J call TRBJ2-3; maybe TRBD2 (7 bases). Deletions cut 0 bases from V and 0 bases from J, with 10 bases between. This CDR3 is 15 amino acids long. Germline V gene sequence: CDR1 DFQATT, CDR2 SNEGSKA (reference sequence). The DNA of the CDR3 is TGCAGTGCTAGAGATCGGGGGGCGAGCACAGATACGCAGTATTTT. Its translation is CSARDRGASTDTQYF.

This clonotype occurred a few times. V is TRBV6-5 and J is TRBJ1-3, with 8 nucleotides matching TRBD1. Trimming removed 5 bases from V and 2 bases from J; junction bases left unmatched: 5. This CDR3 region has 15 residues. Germline CDR1 is MNHEY and CDR2 is SVGAGI. The CDR3 DNA follows: TGTGCCAGCAGTCTAGACAGGGGACCTGGAAACACCATATATTTT. As protein: CASSLDRGPGNTIYF.

This clonotype has ten or more counts. The gene calls are TRBV29-1 and TRBJ2-7, with no clear D. The V end lost 5 bases, the J end lost 5 bases, and 13 bases lay between the germline ends. Germline V gene data show CDR1 as SQVTM and CDR2 as ANQGSEA. CDR3 length: 12 residues. CDR3 in DNA: TGCAGCGTTTCGGACGGTAGGAACGAGCAGTACTTC. It translates to CSVSDGRNEQYF.

V gene TRBV6-2 or TRBV6-3 combines with J gene TRBJ1-5, with TRBD1 identical over 8 bases. Trimming took 6 bases from V and 1 from J; bases not matched to a gene: 11. This CDR3 is 17 amino acids long. The V gene's germline CDR1 is MNHEY and CDR2 SVGEGT. The CDR3 DNA reads as TGTGCCAGCAGGTCCCACGCCAGGGGGCGAAGCAATCAGCCCCAGCATTTT. It encodes CASRSHARGRSNQPQHF.

This clonotype was found many times. The gene calls are TRBV28 and TRBJ1-2, with 7 bases aligning to TRBD1. In germline, CDR1 is MDHEN, CDR2 SYDVKM. This CDR3 spans 11 amino acids. Germline trimming cut 11 bases from V and 7 bases from J; bases unmatched to any gene: 7. CDR3 coding DNA: TGTGCCGCCCTGACAGGGCCTGGCTACACCTTC. Protein product: CAALTGPGYTF.

This sequence joins TRBV29-1 and TRBJ2-2; perhaps TRBD2 as D (5 bases). The CDR3 contains 11 residues. V lost 5 bases and J 12 bases, leaving 13 bases between the germline ends. Germline V gives CDR1 SQVTM, CDR2 ANQGSEA. This CDR3 is CSVPNGEQLFF. CDR3 coding DNA: TGCAGCGTTCCCAATGGGGAGCAGCTGTTTTTT.

This clonotype was detected ten times or more. The chain carries TRBV2 and TRBJ1-2; weak D call: TRBD1 (5 bases). Trimming removed 3 bases from V and 8 bases from J, with 16 bases in between. Germline values: CDR1 SNHLY, CDR2 FYNNEI. The CDR3 consists of 14 residues. The CDR3, as DNA: TGTGCCAGCAGTGAGATCCTACGGGGGAAAGGCTACACCTTC. This translates into CASSEILRGKGYTF.

The V call is TRBV19, the J call TRBJ1-1, with D unclear. V was shortened by 3 bases and J by 5 bases, with 13 bases between the two germline ends. The CDR3 contains 14 residues. Germline V gives CDR1 LNHDA, CDR2 SQIVND (reference sequence). The CDR3 sequence: CASSIHSPGTEAFF. CDR3 DNA: TGTGCCAGTAGTATCCACTCCCCGGGGACTGAAGCTTTCTTT. Together with reference TRBV19 and TRBJ1-1, the CDR3 gives the full variable domain: DGGITQSPKYLFRKEGQNVTLSCEQNLNHDAMYWYRQDPGQGLRLIYYSQIVNDFQKGDIAEGYSVSREKKESFPLTVTSAQKNPTAFYLCASSIHSPGTEAFFGQGTRLTVV.

This clonotype was detected ten times or more. The rearrangement links TRBV7-8 to TRBJ1-2, with unresolved D. Trimming left V 3 bases short and J 3 bases short, with 8 bases between. Germline V gene sequence: CDR1 SGHVS, CDR2 FQNEAQ. The CDR3 sequence is 13 residues long. This CDR3 reads CASSFGFDYGYTF. The CDR3 DNA sequence: TGTGCCAGCAGCTTTGGTTTCGACTATGGCTACACCTTC. Full variable domain (remainder filled in from reference TRBV7-8 and TRBJ1-2): GAGVSQSPRYKVAKRGQDVALRCDPISGHVSLFWYQQALGQGPEFLTYFQNEAQLDKSGLPSDRFFAERPEGSVSTLKIQRTQQEDSAVYLCASSFGFDYGYTFGSGTRLTVV.

This clonotype has at least ten counts. The gene calls are TRBV6-2 or TRBV6-3 and TRBJ1-5; TRBD1 matches at 7 bases. CDR1 is MNHEY, CDR2 SVGEGT, per germline. CDR3 length: 18 amino acids. The junction had 15 bases not matched to a gene; V was cut back by 2 bases and J by 5 bases. The CDR3, as DNA: TGTGCCAGCAGTTACCATCAAGGGGGCTCCGGTTGGCATCAGCCCCAGCATTTT. Protein product: CASSYHQGGSGWHQPQHF.

This clonotype was seen a single time. A read error may be the cause here, since a much bigger clone is one base away. Since the CDR3 does not end with the conserved phenylalanine or tryptophan, this likely comes from a read error. V and J are TRBV19 and TRBJ2-1; D perhaps matches TRBD2 (6 bases). Per germline, CDR1 LNHDA and CDR2 SQIVND (reference sequence). Trimming shortened V by 4 bases and J by 3 bases, and 13 bases separated the two germline ends. This CDR3 is 15 amino acids long. This chain's CDR3 is CASSTTGDYYNEQFL. The CDR3 DNA reads as TGTGCCAGTAGTACCACGGGGGATTACTACAATGAGCAGTTCCTC.

This clonotype was recorded at least ten times. The gene calls are TRBV29-1 and TRBJ1-2, with TRBD1 matching over 12 bases. Per germline, CDR1 SQVTM and CDR2 ANQGSEA. This CDR3 spans 17 amino acids. J lost 7 bases, V lost 1 base, and 13 bases had no gene match. The DNA of the CDR3 is TGCAGCGTTGAAGGCTGGGACAGGGGGCGATGGATCAGTGGCTACACCTTC. Amino acid sequence: CSVEGWDRGRWISGYTF.